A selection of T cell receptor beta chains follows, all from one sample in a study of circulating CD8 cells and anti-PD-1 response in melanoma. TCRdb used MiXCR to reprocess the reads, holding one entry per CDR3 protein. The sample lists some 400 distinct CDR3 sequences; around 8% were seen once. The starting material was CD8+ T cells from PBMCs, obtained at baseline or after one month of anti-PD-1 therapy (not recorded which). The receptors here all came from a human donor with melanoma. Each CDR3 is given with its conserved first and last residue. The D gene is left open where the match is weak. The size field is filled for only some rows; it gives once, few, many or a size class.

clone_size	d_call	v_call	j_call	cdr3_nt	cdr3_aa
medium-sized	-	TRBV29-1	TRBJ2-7	TGCAGCGTTGATGGTCGCAGGGGATATACCTACGAGCAGTACTTC	CSVDGRRGYTYEQYF
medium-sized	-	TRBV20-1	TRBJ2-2	TGCAGTGCTAGAGAGAGAGGCGGGACTTTCCTCACCGTGGAGCTGTTTTTT	CSARERGGTFLTVELFF
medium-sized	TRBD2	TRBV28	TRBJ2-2	TGTGCCAGCAGTCCCTGGGTAGCGGGAGCGGAAGGTACCGGGGGGCTGTTTTTT	CASSPWVAGAEGTGGLFF
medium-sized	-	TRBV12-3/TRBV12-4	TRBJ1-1	TGTGCCAGCAGTAGGTCGGAGGAAGCTTTCTTT	CASSRSEEAFF
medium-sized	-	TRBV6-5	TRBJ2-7	TGTGCCAGCAGCTCGCTAGTGGAAGGGGGGATCTACGAGCAGTACTTC	CASSSLVEGGIYEQYF
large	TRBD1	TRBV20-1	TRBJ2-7	TGCAGTGCTAGAGATTGGGGACAGAATAGGTTACCCGGTGAATACTACGAGCAGTACTTC	CSARDWGQNRLPGEYYEQYF
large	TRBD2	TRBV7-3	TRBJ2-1	TGTGCCAGCAGCCGACTAGCGGGAGGTACAGATGAGCAGTTCTTC	CASSRLAGGTDEQFF
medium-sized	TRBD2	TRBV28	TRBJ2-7	TGTGCCAGCAGTCCCCGGAGCGGGGGAGGGCACGAGCAGTACTTC	CASSPRSGGGHEQYF
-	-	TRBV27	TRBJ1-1	TGTGCCAGCAGTGGGGGACGGCTGAACACTGAAGCTTTCTTT	CASSGGRLNTEAFF
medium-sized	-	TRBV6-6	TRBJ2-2	TGTGCCAGCAGGGCCGGGGAGCTGTTTTTT	CASRAGELFF
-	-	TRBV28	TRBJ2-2	TGTGCCAGCAGCCAGAACACCGGGGAGCTGTTTTTT	CASSQNTGELFF
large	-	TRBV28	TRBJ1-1	TGTGCCAGCAGTTTGGGACAAGGGGGCACTGAAGCTTTCTTT	CASSLGQGGTEAFF
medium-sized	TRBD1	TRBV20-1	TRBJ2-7	TGCAGTCCCAGGGGCAGACGGGACAGGGGCGACTACGAGCAGTACTTC	CSPRGRRDRGDYEQYF
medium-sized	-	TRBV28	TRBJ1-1	TGTGCCACCTCCCGGACAGTCCACTTCCAGAACACTGAAGCTTTCTTT	CATSRTVHFQNTEAFF
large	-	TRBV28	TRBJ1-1	TGTGCCAGCAGTTTGAAATGGCAGGAGAACACTGAAGCTTTCTTT	CASSLKWQENTEAFF
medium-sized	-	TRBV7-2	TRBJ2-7	TGTGCCAGCAGCTTAGAGGGGTCGGGCCGCTCCTACGAGCAGTACTTC	CASSLEGSGRSYEQYF
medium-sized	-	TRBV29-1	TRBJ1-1	TGCAGCGTTGAAGATCCCAGGTTGAACACTGAAGCTTTCTTT	CSVEDPRLNTEAFF
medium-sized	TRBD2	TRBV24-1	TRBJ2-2	TGTGCCACCAGTGATTTAAAAGCGGGAGACACCGGGGAGCTGTTTTTT	CATSDLKAGDTGELFF
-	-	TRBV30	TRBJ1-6	TGTGCCTGGCGGAATTTCGGAGGAAATTCACCCCTCCACTTT	CAWRNFGGNSPLHF
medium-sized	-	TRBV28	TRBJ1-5	TGTGCCAGCAGTTTAGGGCAGGGGACCGGCGGGTCGAATCAGCCCCAGCATTTT	CASSLGQGTGGSNQPQHF
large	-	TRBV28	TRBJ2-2	TGTGCCAGCAGTTTGACCGGGGACACCGGGGAGCTGTTTTTT	CASSLTGDTGELFF
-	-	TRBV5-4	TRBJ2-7	TGTGCCAGCGGACCGGGTGGGCGGGAAGCGGGCGAGCAGTACTTC	CASGPGGREAGEQYF
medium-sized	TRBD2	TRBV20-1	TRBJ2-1	TGCAGTGCTAGTGGACTAGCCTCCTACAATGAGCAGTTCTTC	CSASGLASYNEQFF
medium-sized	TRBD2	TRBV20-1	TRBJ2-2	TGCAGTGCTAGAGATCCGGCTAGCGGAGACACCGGGGAGCTGTTTTTT	CSARDPASGDTGELFF
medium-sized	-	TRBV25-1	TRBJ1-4	TGTGCCAGCAGTGAGGCGGTGTTCGGGGATGAAAAACTGTTTTTT	CASSEAVFGDEKLFF
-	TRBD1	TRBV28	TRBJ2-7	TGTGCCAGCAGTTTCGGGACAGGGCCTCGCGAGCAGTACTTC	CASSFGTGPREQYF
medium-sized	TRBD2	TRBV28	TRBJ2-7	TGTGCCAGCAGTCTCCAACTAGCGGGTGCGAGTGAGCAGTACTTC	CASSLQLAGASEQYF
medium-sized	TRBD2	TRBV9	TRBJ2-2	TGTGCCAGCAGCCGGCTAGCGGGAGACGACGGGGAGCTGTTTTTT	CASSRLAGDDGELFF
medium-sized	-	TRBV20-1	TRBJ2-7	TGCAGTGCTAGCGTGCCCTTGGGAGTCACGGTGCAGTACTTC	CSASVPLGVTVQYF
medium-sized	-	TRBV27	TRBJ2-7	TGTGCCAGCACCTTCGACCCCCCCGAGCAGTACTTC	CASTFDPPEQYF
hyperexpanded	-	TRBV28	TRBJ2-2	TGTGCCAGCAGTTTCCGGGGGACCGGGGAGCTGTTTTTT	CASSFRGTGELFF
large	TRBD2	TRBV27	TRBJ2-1	TGTGCCAGCAGTTGGACTAGCGCGGGAGAGCAGTTCTTC	CASSWTSAGEQFF
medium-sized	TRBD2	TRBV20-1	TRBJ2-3	TGCAGTGCTAGAGATTCTACTAGCGGGGATGCAGATACGCAGTATTTT	CSARDSTSGDADTQYF
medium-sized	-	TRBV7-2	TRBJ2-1	TGTGCCAGCAGCTTCCGAGGGGTGGAGCCGCAAAATGAGCAGTTCTTC	CASSFRGVEPQNEQFF
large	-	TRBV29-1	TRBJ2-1	TGCAGCGTTGATGTGGTGAATGAGCAGTTCTTC	CSVDVVNEQFF
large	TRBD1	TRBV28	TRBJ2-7	TGTGCCAGCAGTTCCCATTTGACAGGGAAAGGTTTCGAGCAGTACTTC	CASSSHLTGKGFEQYF
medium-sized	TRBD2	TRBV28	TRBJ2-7	TGTGCCAGCAGGCAAACTAGCGGGAGAGTTTACGAGCAGTACTTC	CASRQTSGRVYEQYF
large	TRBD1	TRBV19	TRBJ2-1	TGTGCCAGTAGTAGAGAGGGGGCGCCCACCTACAATGAGCAGTTCTTC	CASSREGAPTYNEQFF
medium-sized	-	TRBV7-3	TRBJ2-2	TGTGCCAGCAGCTTATCGGTGACCGGGGAGCTGTTTTTT	CASSLSVTGELFF
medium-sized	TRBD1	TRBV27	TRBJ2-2	TGTGCCAGCACCCCGTGGAAGGGACAGGGCGGCACCGGGGAGCTGTTTTTT	CASTPWKGQGGTGELFF
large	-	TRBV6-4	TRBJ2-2	TGTGCCAGCAGTGACGGGACAAACACCGGGGAGCTGTTTTTT	CASSDGTNTGELFF